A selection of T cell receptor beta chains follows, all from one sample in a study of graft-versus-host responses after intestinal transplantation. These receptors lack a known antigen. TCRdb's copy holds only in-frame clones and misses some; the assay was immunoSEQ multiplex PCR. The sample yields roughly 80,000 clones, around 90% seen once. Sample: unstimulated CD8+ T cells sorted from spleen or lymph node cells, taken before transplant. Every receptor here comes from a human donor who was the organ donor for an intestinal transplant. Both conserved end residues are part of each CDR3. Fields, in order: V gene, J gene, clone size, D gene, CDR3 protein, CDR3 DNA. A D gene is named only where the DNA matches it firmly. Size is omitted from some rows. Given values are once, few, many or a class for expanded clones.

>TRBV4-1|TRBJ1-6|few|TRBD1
CASSPSGQGGFSPLHF
TGCGCCAGCAGCCCATCCGGACAGGGAGGATTCTCACCCCTCCACTTT
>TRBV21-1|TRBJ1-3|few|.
CASSKDRPVSGNTIYF
TGTGCCAGCAGCAAGGATCGCCCAGTCTCTGGAAACACCATATATTTT
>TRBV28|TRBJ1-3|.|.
CASSWAGGLGNTIYF
TGTGCCAGCAGTTGGGCGGGGGGTCTGGGAAACACCATATATTTT
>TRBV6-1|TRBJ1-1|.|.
CASSERGFMMNTEAFF
TGTGCCAGCAGCGAAAGGGGGTTTATGATGAACACTGAAGCTTTCTTT
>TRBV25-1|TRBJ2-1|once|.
CASAYNEQFF
TGTGCCAGCGCCTACAATGAGCAGTTCTTC
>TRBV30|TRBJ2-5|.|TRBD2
CACHPEGGATQYF
TGTGCCTGTCACCCCGAGGGAGGGGCGACCCAGTACTTC
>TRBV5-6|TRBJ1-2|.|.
CASSWTGVNYGYTF
TGTGCCAGCAGCTGGACGGGGGTGAACTATGGCTACACCTTC
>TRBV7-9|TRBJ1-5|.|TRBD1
CASSLIGTDNQPQHF
TGTGCCAGCAGCTTAATCGGGACAGATAATCAGCCCCAGCATTTT
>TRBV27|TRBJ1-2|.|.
CASSPTTGSYGYTF
TGTGCCAGCAGTCCTACGACAGGTTCATATGGCTACACCTTC
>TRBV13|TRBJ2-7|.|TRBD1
CASSSTGNEQYF
TGTGCCAGCAGCTCGACAGGGAACGAGCAGTACTTC
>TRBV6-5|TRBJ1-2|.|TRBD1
CASSFVNRDRVGYTF
TGTGCCAGCAGTTTTGTAAACCGGGACAGGGTTGGCTACACCTTC
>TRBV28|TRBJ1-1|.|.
CASRAYQNTEAFF
TGTGCCAGCAGGGCTTACCAGAACACTGAAGCTTTCTTT
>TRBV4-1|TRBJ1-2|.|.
CASSQVARDDNYGYTF
TGCGCCAGCAGCCAAGTTGCCAGGGATGACAACTATGGCTACACCTTC
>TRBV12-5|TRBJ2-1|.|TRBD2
CASGLVLVLAGGRAHEQFF
TGTGCTAGTGGTTTGGTATTAGTATTAGCGGGGGGTAGGGCTCATGAGCAGTTCTTC
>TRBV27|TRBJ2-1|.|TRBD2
CASSPGSGGYNEQFF
TGTGCCAGCAGCCCCGGAAGCGGGGGATACAATGAGCAGTTCTTC
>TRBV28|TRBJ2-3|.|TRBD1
CASSSTGVSTDTQYF
TGTGCCAGCAGTTCAACAGGGGTATCGACAGATACGCAGTATTTT
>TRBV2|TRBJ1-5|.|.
CASRIQGMGNQPQHF
TGTGCCAGCAGAATACAGGGTATGGGCAATCAGCCCCAGCATTTT